This T cell receptor (beta chain) was sequenced during a study of tissue T cells after allogeneic stem cell transplantation. Study-wide points: Some tissue clones might be persisting host cells; their alloreactivity or antigen specificity was not determined.

TCRbeta CDR3 was sequenced at survey depth with template counts. The assay was immunoSEQ multiplex PCR, and TCRdb's table has in-frame clones only and misses some. The table shows several thousand clones, with under 75% occurring only once. This clone is large within its sample. Its antigen is unknown. Autopsy tissues included GI tract, liver, skin and lymphoid organs. The CDR3 consists of 14 residues. Trimming pared 4 bases from V and 9 bases from J, leaving 13 bases between. In germline, CDR1 is LGHNA, CDR2 YSLEER. The sample in question was duodenum tissue, obtained at autopsy. This TCR was recovered from a female donor aged 60 or older with lung cancer. The J gene is TRBJ1-6, the V gene TRBV4-3, with D hard to call. CDR3 DNA sequence: TGCGCCAGCAGCCCGCGAGGACGGGGTTCACCCCTCCACTTT. Amino acid sequence: CASSPRGRGSPLHF.